The present TCR beta chain was sequenced within a study of response to subunit inactivated influenza vaccine. TCRdb fed the RT-PCR reads into MiXCR, producing one record per CDR3 protein. The table lists roughly 500,000 distinct CDR3 sequences, approximately 15% of them singletons. This clonotype was recorded a few times. Its antigen is currently unknown. Study-level results: The authors suggested that few new T cells are recruited per seasonal influenza vaccination.

V was clipped by 1 base and J by 9 bases, with 7 bases between them. This CDR3 is 12 amino acids long. Germline V lookup: CDR1 LGHNA, CDR2 YNFKEQ. This chain uses TRBV4-2 with TRBJ2-1; no clear D. This TCR came from a man aged 50-75 years who received an inactivated influenza vaccine. Sequenced material: CD4+ T cells sorted from PBMCs, taken less than 30 months after vaccination. The CDR3 sequence: CASSQAAPEQFF. In DNA, the CDR3 is TGTGCCAGCAGCCAAGCGGCGCCTGAGCAGTTCTTC.